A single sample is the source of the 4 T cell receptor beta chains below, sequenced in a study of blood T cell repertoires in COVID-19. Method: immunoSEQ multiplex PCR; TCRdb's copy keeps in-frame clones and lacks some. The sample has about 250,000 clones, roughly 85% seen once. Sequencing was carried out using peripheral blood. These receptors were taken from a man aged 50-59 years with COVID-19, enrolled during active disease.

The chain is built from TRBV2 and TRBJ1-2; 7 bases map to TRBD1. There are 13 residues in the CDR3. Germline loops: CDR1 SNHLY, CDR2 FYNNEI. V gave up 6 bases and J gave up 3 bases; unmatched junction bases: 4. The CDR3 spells CASRRDSYYGYTF. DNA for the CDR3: TGTGCCAGCAGAAGGGACAGCTACTATGGCTACACCTTC.

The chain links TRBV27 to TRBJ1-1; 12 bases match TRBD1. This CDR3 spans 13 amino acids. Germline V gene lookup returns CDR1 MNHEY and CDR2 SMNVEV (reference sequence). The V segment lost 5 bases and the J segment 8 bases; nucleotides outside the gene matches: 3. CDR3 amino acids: CASSPGTGGEAFF. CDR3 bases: TGTGCCAGCAGTCCAGGGACAGGGGGCGAAGCTTTCTTT.

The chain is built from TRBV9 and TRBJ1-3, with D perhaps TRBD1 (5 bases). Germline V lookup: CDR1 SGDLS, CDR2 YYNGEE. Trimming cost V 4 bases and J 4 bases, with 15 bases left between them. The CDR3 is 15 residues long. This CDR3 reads CASSPLGQGGNTIYF. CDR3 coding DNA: TGTGCCAGCAGCCCTTTGGGGCAGGGAGGAAACACCATATATTTT.

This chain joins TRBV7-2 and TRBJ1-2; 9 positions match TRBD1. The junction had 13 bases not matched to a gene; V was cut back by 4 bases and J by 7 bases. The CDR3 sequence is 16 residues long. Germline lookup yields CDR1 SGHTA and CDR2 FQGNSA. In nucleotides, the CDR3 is TGTGCCAGCAGCTCAGGCGGGACAGGGTGGCTAACTGGCTACACCTTC. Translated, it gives CASSSGGTGWLTGYTF.